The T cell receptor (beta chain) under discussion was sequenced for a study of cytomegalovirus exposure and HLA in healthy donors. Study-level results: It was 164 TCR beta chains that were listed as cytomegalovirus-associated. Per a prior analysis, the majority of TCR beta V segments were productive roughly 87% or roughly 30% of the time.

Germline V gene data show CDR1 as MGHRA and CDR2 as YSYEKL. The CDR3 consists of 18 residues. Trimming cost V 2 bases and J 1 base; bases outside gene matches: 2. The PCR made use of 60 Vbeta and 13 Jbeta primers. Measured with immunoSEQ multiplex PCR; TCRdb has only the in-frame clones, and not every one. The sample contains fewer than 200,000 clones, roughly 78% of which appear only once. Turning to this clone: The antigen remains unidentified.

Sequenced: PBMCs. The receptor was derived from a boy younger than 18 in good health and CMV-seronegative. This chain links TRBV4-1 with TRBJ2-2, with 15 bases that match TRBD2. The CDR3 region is CASSQWTSGGENTGELFF. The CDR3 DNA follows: TGCGCCAGCAGCCAATGGACTAGCGGGGGGGAGAACACCGGGGAGCTGTTTTTT.